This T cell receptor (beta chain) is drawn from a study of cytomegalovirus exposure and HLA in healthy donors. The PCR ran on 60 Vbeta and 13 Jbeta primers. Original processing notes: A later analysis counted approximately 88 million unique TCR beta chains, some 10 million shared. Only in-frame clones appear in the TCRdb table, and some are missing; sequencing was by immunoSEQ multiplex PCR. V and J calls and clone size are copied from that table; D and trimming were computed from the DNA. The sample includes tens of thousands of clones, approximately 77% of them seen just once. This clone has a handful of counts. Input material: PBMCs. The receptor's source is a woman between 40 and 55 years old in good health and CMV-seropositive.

The chain's CDR3 is CASKRTSGGGDTQYF. DNA for the CDR3: TGTGCCAGCAAACGGACTAGCGGGGGAGGGGATACGCAGTATTTT. The chain combines TRBV7-9 with TRBJ2-3; 13 bases map to TRBD2. The germline V gene encodes CDR1 SEHNR and CDR2 FQNEAQ (reference sequence). Unmatched junction bases numbered 7, after V lost 7 bases and J lost 6 bases. The CDR3 has 15 residues. Full variable domain (remainder filled in from reference TRBV7-9 and TRBJ2-3): DTGVSQNPRHKITKRGQNVTFRCDPISEHNRLYWYRQTLGQGPEFLTYFQNEAQLEKSRLLSDRFSAERPKGSFSTLEIQRTEQGDSAMYLCASKRTSGGGDTQYFGPGTRLTVL.